The 31 T cell receptor beta chains presented below share a single source sample, sequenced in a study of beta chain features in type 1 diabetes. Overall study results and limits: TCRB CDR3s from Type 1 diabetes patients were moderately but significantly shorter in all four CD4+ subsets.

Expressed TCRB transcripts were sequenced after all isolated RNA was converted to cDNA. Clones were sequenced by immunoSEQ multiplex PCR, and TCRdb holds only the in-frame ones, with some missing. In the table there are around 650,000 clones, under 15% of which are singletons. These receptors have no identified antigens. Specimen: naive CD4+ T cells from blood. The receptor source for this set is a man aged 30 to 39 with type 1 diabetes.

This sequence joins TRBV11-3 and TRBJ1-1, with a tentative D call TRBD1 (5 bases). With 5 bases removed from V and 4 bases from J, the gap between germline ends came to 17 bases. CDR1 is SGHNT, CDR2 YENEEA, per germline. This CDR3 comprises 15 residues. The DNA for the CDR3 is TGTGCCAGCAGCGACACGAGGGGAAGAGGCACTGAAGCTTTCTTT. Translation: CASSDTRGRGTEAFF.

In this sample, this clone turned up a few times. V is TRBV7-2 and J is TRBJ2-4, with TRBD1 identical over 10 bases. Trimming removed 1 base from V and 7 bases from J; junction bases left unmatched: 1. The length of the CDR3 is 14 residues. From germline, CDR1 is SGHTA and CDR2 FQGNSA. DNA of the CDR3: TGTGCCAGCAGCTTAGGACAGGGGGCGAACATTCAGTACTTC. The encoded protein is CASSLGQGANIQYF.

This chain joins TRBV5-1 and TRBJ1-6, with TRBD1 matching over 10 bases. CDR1 and CDR2 (germline): SGHRS, YFSETQ. V was clipped by 4 bases and J by 9 bases; unmatched bases: 4. This CDR3 is built from 14 residues. CDR3 DNA: TGCGCCAGCAGCCTTGGGACAGGGGCTTCACCCCTCCACTTT. Its protein is CASSLGTGASPLHF.

This clone was picked up a small number of times. The chain combines TRBV5-1 with TRBJ2-7; 8 bases are shared with TRBD2. The V segment lost 0 bases and the J segment 3 bases; nucleotides outside the gene matches: 5. The CDR3 has 15 amino acids. In germline, CDR1 is SGHRS, CDR2 YFSETQ. The CDR3 reads CASSLATSGGYEQYF. In DNA form, the CDR3 reads TGCGCCAGCAGCTTGGCAACTAGCGGTGGCTACGAGCAGTACTTC.

V usage is TRBV5-4 and J usage is TRBJ2-3; the D is unclear. This CDR3 is 20 amino acids long. Between the trimmed V and J ends, which lost 0 bases and 0 bases, there was a span of 23 bases. From germline, CDR1 is SGHNT and CDR2 YYREEE (reference sequence). The chain's CDR3 is CASSLDRPQNNRRSTDTQYF. The CDR3 coding sequence is TGTGCCAGCAGCTTGGATCGTCCACAGAACAATCGACGAAGCACAGATACGCAGTATTTT.

The V and J genes are TRBV10-3 and TRBJ2-3; 8 bases agree with TRBD2. The germline V gene encodes CDR1 ENHRY and CDR2 SYGVKD. CDR3 length: 11 amino acids. V shed 9 bases and J 8 bases; nucleotides not matched to a gene: 4. CDR3 sequence (DNA): TGTGCCATTCGGGGGGGCGGTACGCAGTATTTT. This codes for CAIRGGGTQYF.

This clone was found a few times. The V gene is TRBV7-2, the J gene TRBJ1-4; a weak D match, TRBD1 (6 bases). Germline V lookup: CDR1 SGHTA, CDR2 FQGNSA. Between the trimmed V and J ends, which lost 3 bases and 5 bases, there was a span of 10 bases. The CDR3 spans 14 residues. As DNA, the CDR3 is TGTGCCAGCAGCTTCCAACAGGGAAATGAAAAACTGTTTTTT. It is translated as CASSFQQGNEKLFF.

The CDR3 bases are TGTGCCAGCAGTGATTTGGGGGCGTTGGATCAGCCCCAGCATTTT. This codes for CASSDLGALDQPQHF. The chain uses TRBV2 and TRBJ1-5; D is possibly TRBD1 (6 bases). The CDR3 has 15 amino acids. Deletions cut 3 bases from V and 5 bases from J, with 14 bases between. The V gene's germline CDR1 is SNHLY and CDR2 FYNNEI.

As to this clone: The sample contains more than one DNA sequence encoding this CDR3. The chain is built from TRBV5-1 and TRBJ2-6, with D uncertain. In germline, CDR1 is SGHRS, CDR2 YFSETQ. The V end was cut by 4 bases, the J end by 0 bases, with 8 bases between. CDR3 size: 15 residues. CDR3: CASSLTVSGANVLTF. The DNA for the CDR3 is TGCGCCAGCAGCCTGACGGTCTCTGGGGCCAACGTCCTGACTTTC.

The chain combines TRBV28 with TRBJ1-2; TRBD1 is a possible D gene (5 bases). CDR3 length: 12 amino acids. The germline V gene encodes CDR1 MDHEN and CDR2 SYDVKM. The V gene lost 7 bases and the J gene lost 6 bases, with 12 bases spanning the gap. CDR3 region: CASTAWGNGYTF. CDR3 bases: TGTGCCAGCACCGCCTGGGGGAATGGCTACACCTTC.

The CDR3 spells CASSLLQGVAGNTIYF. For the CDR3, the DNA is TGTGCCAGCAGCTTATTACAGGGGGTCGCTGGAAACACCATATATTTT. The rearrangement uses TRBV7-9 and TRBJ1-3; 8 bases fit TRBD1. V was pared by 2 bases and J by 2 bases, with 5 bases of the junction left unmatched. CDR1 and CDR2 from the germline V gene are SEHNR and FQNEAQ (reference sequence). The CDR3 covers 16 residues.

This clone was counted a few times. This chain joins TRBV7-2 and TRBJ2-7; TRBD1 matches at 9 bases. Per the germline V gene, CDR1 is SGHTA and CDR2 is FQGNSA. Trimming cost V 6 bases and J 9 bases; bases outside gene matches: 12. This CDR3 has 14 residues. CDR3 amino acids: CASRVPGQGDGQYF. In DNA form, the CDR3 reads TGTGCCAGCAGGGTCCCGGGACAGGGAGACGGGCAGTACTTC.

This clone showed up just a few times. The J gene is TRBJ2-3, the V gene TRBV29-1; D gene unclear. V lost 2 bases and J lost 8, with 17 bases in between. This CDR3 comprises 14 residues. Looked up from germline, CDR1 is SQVTM and CDR2 is ANQGSEA. The CDR3 sequence: CSVELGQVKGTQYF. The CDR3 bases are TGCAGCGTTGAATTGGGCCAGGTAAAAGGTACGCAGTATTTT.

The CDR3 DNA follows: TGTGCCAGCAGCCAGGGGACTGCCCGGTCGGGCTACGAGCAGTACTTC. Amino acid sequence: CASSQGTARSGYEQYF. The chain carries TRBV4-2 and TRBJ2-7; D is perhaps TRBD2 (6 bases). CDR1 LGHNA and CDR2 YNFKEQ come from the germline V gene. Trimming took off 3 bases at V and 3 bases at J, with 18 bases between the two ends. The CDR3 covers 16 residues.

This clone was counted only a few times. The rearrangement joins TRBV9 to TRBJ2-2; D possibly corresponds to TRBD2 (7 bases). The CDR3 runs to 15 residues. Germline values: CDR1 SGDLS, CDR2 YYNGEE. V dropped 6 bases and J dropped 2 bases, with 14 bases sitting between them. CDR3 sequence (DNA): TGTGCCAGCAAGTCCGGGGGGCTCAACACCGGGGAGCTGTTTTTT. As protein: CASKSGGLNTGELFF.

The table lists this clone with a few counts. The chain couples TRBV4-3 to TRBJ1-6; D unclear. The CDR3 is made up of 14 amino acids. Germline V lookup: CDR1 LGHNA, CDR2 YSLEER. Trimming took 0 bases from V and 11 from J, leaving 11 bases between them. CDR3 DNA: TGCGCCAGCAGCCAAGATCTGGGCTGGACACCCCTCCACTTT. Protein sequence: CASSQDLGWTPLHF.

CDR3 sequence (DNA): TGTGCCAGCAGGTCCGGACAGGGATCCTACGAGCAGTACTTC. Its translation: CASRSGQGSYEQYF. The chain combines TRBV6-1 with TRBJ2-7, with TRBD1 identical over 8 bases. The CDR3 has 14 residues. Unmatched junction bases numbered 5, after V lost 6 bases and J lost 1 base. Germline-derived CDR1 and CDR2 are MNHNS and SASEGT.

This clone occurred a few times. The chain recombines TRBV7-9 with TRBJ1-5; possible D gene TRBD1, 5 bases. There are 15 residues in the CDR3. CDR1 is SEHNR and CDR2 is FQNEAQ in the germline V gene (reference sequence). The V gene lost 4 bases and the J gene lost 0 bases, with 10 bases spanning the gap. The chain's CDR3 is CASSSSQASNQPQHF. DNA for the CDR3: TGTGCCAGCAGCTCTTCACAGGCTAGCAATCAGCCCCAGCATTTT.

This clone was seen more than once but under ten times. The rearrangement uses TRBV5-1 and TRBJ2-1; D unresolved. Germline V CDR1 and CDR2: SGHRS, YFSETQ. Trimming cost V 2 bases and J 0 bases, with 9 bases left between them. This CDR3 is built from 15 residues. The CDR3 DNA sequence: TGCGCCAGCAGCTTAACCGAGAGCTCCTACAATGAGCAGTTCTTC. Its protein product is CASSLTESSYNEQFF.

This rearrangement joins TRBV10-3 to TRBJ2-7; D remains unclear. Trimming shortened V by 5 bases and J by 1 base, and 15 bases separated the two germline ends. The germline V gene has CDR1 ENHRY and CDR2 SYGVKD. CDR3 length equals 15 residues. CDR3 residues: CAISQQTSQSYEQYF. The CDR3 DNA reads as TGTGCCATCAGTCAACAGACCAGCCAGTCCTACGAGCAGTACTTC.

This clone turned up a few times. V and J are TRBV10-3 and TRBJ2-4; 7 bases match TRBD2. After removal of 2 bases from V and 7 bases from J, the junction contained 5 bases not matched to a gene. Germline CDR1 reads ENHRY; CDR2 reads SYGVKD. This CDR3 is 14 amino acids long. The CDR3 reads CAISEELAINIQYF. For the CDR3, the DNA is TGTGCCATCAGTGAGGAACTAGCGATCAACATTCAGTACTTC.

The chain is built from TRBV25-1 and TRBJ2-7; TRBD2 agrees at 8 bases. The CDR3 loop spans 13 amino acids. V shed 4 bases, J shed 4 bases, and the junction held 3 bases outside the gene matches. In germline, CDR1 is MGHDK, CDR2 SYGVNS. The CDR3 nucleotides are TGTGCCAGCAGTGTCGGCGGGGGGTACGAGCAGTACTTC. Its translation: CASSVGGGYEQYF.

This clone was detected a few times. The chain recombines TRBV12-2 with TRBJ1-2. TRBV12-2 is a known pseudogene. This CDR3 has 15 amino acids. CDR3 sequence reads: CASRTRTEMTYGYTF. CDR3 nucleotides: TGTGCAAGTCGCACCCGGACCGAGATGACCTATGGCTACACCTTC.

The table lists this clone with a few counts. The chain carries TRBV18 and TRBJ2-5; D assignment may be TRBD1 or TRBD2 (5 bases each). V gave up 0 bases and J gave up 1 base, with 9 bases separating them. CDR1 and CDR2 from the germline V gene are KGHSH and LQKENI. The CDR3 length is 15 residues. CDR3 residues: CASSPPGTSQETQYF. The CDR3 DNA reads TGTGCCAGCTCACCACCGGGGACCTCCCAAGAGACCCAGTACTTC.

The sample holds a few counts of this clone. DNA of the CDR3: TGTGCCAGCAGTTACGCCGCCAACCGGGACACTGAAGCTTTCTTT. This encodes CASSYAANRDTEAFF. The chain carries TRBV6-5 and TRBJ1-1, with unresolved D. The V end lost 2 bases, the J end lost 3 bases, and 13 bases lay between the germline ends. This CDR3 comprises 15 residues. Germline V gene data show CDR1 as MNHEY and CDR2 as SVGAGI.

This sequence joins TRBV6-5 and TRBJ2-7; D may correspond to TRBD1 or TRBD2 (5 bases each). Trimming removed 0 bases at V and 7 bases at J, with 16 bases between. The CDR3 contains 15 residues. Germline V gives CDR1 MNHEY, CDR2 SVGAGI. The DNA of the CDR3 is TGTGCCAGCAGTTACTCGGGGGAGATCCCCCCGGAGCAGTACTTC. As protein: CASSYSGEIPPEQYF.

This clone was seen a handful of times. The chain recombines TRBV5-6 with TRBJ1-3; D might be TRBD1 (5 bases). Trimming left V 4 bases short and J 0 bases short, with 5 bases between. Germline values: CDR1 SGHDT, CDR2 YYEEEE. The CDR3 spans 13 residues. Here the CDR3 reads CASSDSSGNTIYF. The CDR3 DNA is TGTGCCAGCAGCGACAGCTCTGGAAACACCATATATTTT. Filled out from reference TRBV5-6 and TRBJ1-3, the complete variable domain reads DAGVTQSPTHLIKTRGQQVTLRCSPKSGHDTVSWYQQALGQGPQFIFQYYEEEERQRGNFPDRFSGHQFPNYSSELNVNALLLGDSALYLCASSDSSGNTIYFGEGSWLTVV.

This clone occurred a few times. The chain links TRBV30 to TRBJ2-5; TRBD1 agrees at 7 bases. V shed 8 bases and J 4 bases; nucleotides not matched to a gene: 7. The CDR3 is 12 amino acids. The V gene's germline CDR1 is GTSNPN and CDR2 SVGIG (reference sequence). For the CDR3, the DNA is TGTGCCCTAAACAGGGGCTCAGAGACCCAGTACTTC. Its translation is CALNRGSETQYF.

This clone occurred a few times. The rearrangement joins TRBV29-1 to TRBJ1-4; 10 bases match TRBD1. This CDR3 has 13 residues. V lost 7 bases, J lost 6 bases, and 5 bases stayed unmatched. Germline V gene lookup returns CDR1 SQVTM and CDR2 ANQGSEA. The CDR3 coding sequence is TGCAGCGCGCTGGACAGGGGGGATGAAAAACTGTTTTTT. Translated, it gives CSALDRGDEKLFF.

The chain uses TRBV30 and TRBJ1-6, with D tentatively TRBD1 (5 bases). The V and J ends lost 0 bases and 8 bases respectively, with 11 bases between them. The length of the CDR3 is 14 residues. Germline V lookup: CDR1 GTSNPN, CDR2 SVGIG (reference sequence). Here the CDR3 DNA reads TGTGCCTGGAGTGTCGGGGGGATAGATTCACCCCTCCACTTT. It specifies CAWSVGGIDSPLHF. The full variable domain, rest sourced from reference TRBV30 and TRBJ1-6, is SQTIHQWPATLVQPVGSPLSLECTVEGTSNPNLYWYRQAAGRGLQLLFYSVGIGQISSEVPQNLSASRPQDRQFILSSKKLLLSDSGFYLCAWSVGGIDSPLHFGNGTRLTVT.

The chain recombines TRBV7-9 with TRBJ2-3; D may be TRBD2 (6 bases). CDR3 size: 15 residues. Germline CDR1 is SEHNR and CDR2 is FQNEAQ (reference sequence). Trimming took off 5 bases at V and 3 bases at J, with 15 bases between the two ends. The CDR3 region is CASSRAGSRTDTQYF. The CDR3 DNA reads TGTGCCAGCAGCCGGGCGGGGTCCAGAACAGATACGCAGTATTTT.